Listed below are T cell receptor beta chains from one sample, sequenced in a study of tumor-infiltrating lymphocytes in primary liver carcinoma. TCRdb redid the calling of the multiplex PCR reads with MiXCR, one entry per CDR3 protein. The profile covers roughly 180,000 distinct CDR3 sequences, with 60% appearing a single time and 72% taken by the ten largest. Specimen: peripheral blood. These TCRs come from a man aged 35 to 55 with primary liver carcinoma and hepatitis B virus infection. Both conserved end residues are part of each CDR3. Fields, in order: J gene, D gene, V gene, clone size, CDR3 DNA, CDR3 protein. A D gene is named only where the DNA matches it firmly. Not every row has a clone size; where given, it reads once, few, many or a size class.

J gene: TRBJ2-7; D gene: TRBD1; V gene: TRBV6-1; clone size: few; CDR3 DNA: TGTGCCAGCAGCCAGACAACAGGGGGCTCCGAGCAGTACTTC; CDR3 protein: CASSQTTGGSEQYF
J gene: TRBJ1-2; D gene: NA; V gene: TRBV5-5; clone size: NA; CDR3 DNA: TGTGCCAGCAGCTTGTTAGTCTTTGGCTATGGCTACACCTTC; CDR3 protein: CASSLLVFGYGYTF
J gene: TRBJ2-3; D gene: TRBD2; V gene: TRBV10-2; clone size: NA; CDR3 DNA: TGCGCCAGCAGTGAGACTAGCGGGAGGGCTAGCACAGATACGCAGTATTTT; CDR3 protein: CASSETSGRASTDTQYF
J gene: TRBJ2-3; D gene: NA; V gene: TRBV6-1; clone size: many; CDR3 DNA: TGTGCCAGCAGTGAACAGGGCACAGATACGCAGTATTTT; CDR3 protein: CASSEQGTDTQYF
J gene: TRBJ1-5; D gene: NA; V gene: TRBV10-2; clone size: NA; CDR3 DNA: TGCGCCGGCAGTGAACGGGATCAGCCCCAACATTTT; CDR3 protein: CAGSERDQPQHF
J gene: TRBJ2-1; D gene: NA; V gene: TRBV6-5; clone size: NA; CDR3 DNA: TGTGCCAGCAGTTACGGGGGACCCTACAATGAGCAGTTCTTC; CDR3 protein: CASSYGGPYNEQFF
J gene: TRBJ2-5; D gene: NA; V gene: TRBV7-8; clone size: NA; CDR3 DNA: TGTGCCAGCATCCCCCGGGACAACAAAAGGGGGACCCAGTACTTC; CDR3 protein: CASIPRDNKRGTQYF
J gene: TRBJ2-7; D gene: TRBD1; V gene: TRBV10-3; clone size: NA; CDR3 DNA: TGTGCCATCAGTGAGTCCCTGTACCGACAGGGGGCCTACGAGCAGTACTTC; CDR3 protein: CAISESLYRQGAYEQYF
J gene: TRBJ1-5; D gene: NA; V gene: TRBV12-3/TRBV12-4; clone size: NA; CDR3 DNA: TGTGCCAGCAGTCCTACAGGAAATAGCAATCAGCCCCATCATTTT; CDR3 protein: CASSPTGNSNQPHHF
J gene: TRBJ1-1; D gene: NA; V gene: TRBV28; clone size: NA; CDR3 DNA: TGTGCCAGCTGGACATTTTTGAACACTGAAGCTTTCTTT; CDR3 protein: CASWTFLNTEAFF
J gene: TRBJ2-5; D gene: TRBD2; V gene: TRBV11-2; clone size: once; CDR3 DNA: TGTCCCAGCAACTTAGTTGCGGGAGATAGAGAGACCCGGTACTTC; CDR3 protein: CPSNLVAGDRETRYF
J gene: TRBJ1-5; D gene: NA; V gene: TRBV11-1; clone size: NA; CDR3 DNA: TGTGCCAGCAGCTCCACCGGAGATCATCCCCAGCATTTT; CDR3 protein: CASSSTGDHPQHF
J gene: TRBJ2-1; D gene: TRBD2; V gene: TRBV11-3; clone size: NA; CDR3 DNA: TGTGCCAGCAGCTTAGTGTGGGATAGCGGGAGACCTGAGCAGTTTTTC; CDR3 protein: CASSLVWDSGRPEQFF
J gene: TRBJ2-1; D gene: NA; V gene: TRBV1; clone size: once; CDR3 DNA: TGCACCAGCAGCCAAGACCCCGACGGGCTCTCCTGCAATGAGCAGTTCTTC; CDR3 protein: CTSSQDPDGLSCNEQFF
J gene: TRBJ2-1; D gene: TRBD2; V gene: TRBV6-1; clone size: NA; CDR3 DNA: TGTGCCAGCAGTACACGACTAGCCCATGAGCAGTTCTTC; CDR3 protein: CASSTRLAHEQFF
J gene: TRBJ2-1; D gene: NA; V gene: TRBV11-2; clone size: many; CDR3 DNA: TGTGCCAGCAGCTTAGTGGCAGAGGCCCGGGGTGGTGAGCAGTTCTTC; CDR3 protein: CASSLVAEARGGEQFF
J gene: TRBJ2-1; D gene: NA; V gene: TRBV4-2; clone size: NA; CDR3 DNA: TGTGCCAGCAGCCCTGAGGGGTCTGAGCAGTTCTTC; CDR3 protein: CASSPEGSEQFF
J gene: TRBJ1-2; D gene: TRBD1; V gene: TRBV11-2; clone size: NA; CDR3 DNA: TGTGCCAGCACCTCCCACCGGGACAGGGTTAAGGGCTACACCTTC; CDR3 protein: CASTSHRDRVKGYTF
J gene: TRBJ1-2; D gene: TRBD1; V gene: TRBV28; clone size: NA; CDR3 DNA: TGTGCCAGCAGTTTTTCCGGGACAGGGGGCTATGGCTACACCTTC; CDR3 protein: CASSFSGTGGYGYTF
J gene: TRBJ2-1; D gene: NA; V gene: TRBV11-3; clone size: many; CDR3 DNA: TGTGCCAGCAGCTTAAATGCCAATGAGCAGTTCTTC; CDR3 protein: CASSLNANEQFF
J gene: TRBJ2-2; D gene: NA; V gene: TRBV12-3/TRBV12-4; clone size: few; CDR3 DNA: TGTGCCAGCAGTCCCTTACCAGAGACCGGGGAGCTGTTTTTT; CDR3 protein: CASSPLPETGELFF
J gene: TRBJ2-3; D gene: NA; V gene: TRBV14; clone size: few; CDR3 DNA: TGTGCCAGCAGTCGTACGGGAGTCCCCCCAGATACGCAGTATTTT; CDR3 protein: CASSRTGVPPDTQYF
J gene: TRBJ2-7; D gene: NA; V gene: TRBV11-2; clone size: many; CDR3 DNA: TGTGCCAGCAGCGTCGACGGCACCTACGAGCAGTACTTC; CDR3 protein: CASSVDGTYEQYF
J gene: TRBJ2-5; D gene: NA; V gene: TRBV14; clone size: once; CDR3 DNA: TGTGCCAGCAGCCAAGAATGGGGAGTAGATACCCAGTACTTC; CDR3 protein: CASSQEWGVDTQYF
J gene: TRBJ2-3; D gene: NA; V gene: TRBV5-6; clone size: NA; CDR3 DNA: TGTGCCAGCAGCTTGGATCCCGGGAATACAGATACGCAGTATTTT; CDR3 protein: CASSLDPGNTDTQYF
J gene: TRBJ2-7; D gene: NA; V gene: TRBV12-3/TRBV12-4; clone size: NA; CDR3 DNA: TGTGCCAGCAGTGCCCCTGTGGCAGGAGGGATTGGTGAGCAGTACTTC; CDR3 protein: CASSAPVAGGIGEQYF
J gene: TRBJ2-3; D gene: NA; V gene: TRBV7-9; clone size: once; CDR3 DNA: TGTGCCAGCAGCTTGACATCAGATACGCAGTATTTT; CDR3 protein: CASSLTSDTQYF
J gene: TRBJ2-5; D gene: NA; V gene: TRBV2; clone size: NA; CDR3 DNA: TGTGCCAGCAGTGAATCGGGTATGGAGACCCAGTACTTC; CDR3 protein: CASSESGMETQYF
J gene: TRBJ1-6; D gene: NA; V gene: TRBV13; clone size: few; CDR3 DNA: TGTGCCAGCAGCCTCCGGACGGATATGGATTCACCCCTCCACTTT; CDR3 protein: CASSLRTDMDSPLHF
J gene: TRBJ2-6; D gene: NA; V gene: TRBV6-5; clone size: NA; CDR3 DNA: TGTGCCAGCAGTTACTCAGGGTTCTCTGGGGCCAACGTCCTGACTTTC; CDR3 protein: CASSYSGFSGANVLTF
J gene: TRBJ2-7; D gene: TRBD2; V gene: TRBV12-3/TRBV12-4; clone size: NA; CDR3 DNA: TGTGCCAACAGCCTGTTCCCAGGACTAGCGCAAAGCGACGAGCAGTACTTC; CDR3 protein: CANSLFPGLAQSDEQYF
J gene: TRBJ1-5; D gene: NA; V gene: TRBV6-1; clone size: once; CDR3 DNA: TGTGCCAGCAGTGCACTGGGTCTGGGTGGGAGCAATCAGCCCCAGCATTTT; CDR3 protein: CASSALGLGGSNQPQHF
J gene: TRBJ2-1; D gene: TRBD2; V gene: TRBV10-3; clone size: NA; CDR3 DNA: TGTGCCTCCATTTCCGGGACTAGCGGTTCAGGGCAGTTCTTC; CDR3 protein: CASISGTSGSGQFF
J gene: TRBJ1-3; D gene: NA; V gene: TRBV6-5; clone size: NA; CDR3 DNA: TGTGCCAGCACCACCATCTCGACGGCGAGCTCTGGAGACACCATATATTTT; CDR3 protein: CASTTISTASSGDTIYF
J gene: TRBJ2-3; D gene: TRBD1; V gene: TRBV7-9; clone size: few; CDR3 DNA: TGTGCCAGCACAGTTGGACAGGGGAGCACAGATACGCAGTATTTT; CDR3 protein: CASTVGQGSTDTQYF
J gene: TRBJ2-1; D gene: NA; V gene: TRBV14; clone size: NA; CDR3 DNA: TGTGCCAGCAGCTTACAAGGGGCCTTAACCTACAATGAGCAGTTCTTC; CDR3 protein: CASSLQGALTYNEQFF
J gene: TRBJ2-7; D gene: TRBD2; V gene: TRBV6-6; clone size: NA; CDR3 DNA: TGTGCCAGCAGTTACCTCACTAGCGGTCCTACTTACGAGCAGTACTTC; CDR3 protein: CASSYLTSGPTYEQYF
J gene: TRBJ2-1; D gene: TRBD2; V gene: TRBV12-3/TRBV12-4; clone size: NA; CDR3 DNA: TGTGCCAGCAGTTTTATCGGGACTAGCGGGAGGAGTGAGCAGTTCTTC; CDR3 protein: CASSFIGTSGRSEQFF
J gene: TRBJ2-3; D gene: TRBD2; V gene: TRBV11-2; clone size: NA; CDR3 DNA: TGTGCCAGCAGCTTGACATGGCCCGGCACTAGCGGGAGCCCGGATACGCAGTATTTT; CDR3 protein: CASSLTWPGTSGSPDTQYF
J gene: TRBJ2-7; D gene: NA; V gene: TRBV11-2; clone size: many; CDR3 DNA: TGTGCCAGCAGCTGGTCCGGGACTGGTTTGAGGGAGCAGTACTTC; CDR3 protein: CASSWSGTGLREQYF
J gene: TRBJ2-1; D gene: NA; V gene: TRBV4-1; clone size: NA; CDR3 DNA: TGCGCCAGCAGCCTAGTCGAGGAGGTACTCCCCTACAATGAGCAGTTCTTC; CDR3 protein: CASSLVEEVLPYNEQFF
J gene: TRBJ1-2; D gene: NA; V gene: TRBV30; clone size: NA; CDR3 DNA: TGTGCCTCCCCCAGTAGGCAGAACTATGGCTACACCTTC; CDR3 protein: CASPSRQNYGYTF